What follows describes a single T cell receptor beta chain. What it binds is unknown. The germline V gene encodes CDR1 MNHEY and CDR2 SVGAGI. The CDR3 contains 12 residues. V was cut by 4 bases and J by 11 bases, with 14 bases left in between. Noted treatment: roughly ten-day PBMC culture with coronavirus spike peptide pools or control peptides (ViraFEST assay). During the years 2011-2018, before the COVID-19 pandemic, the unexposed donor's CD4+ T cells were collected. The sample is drawn from a study of vaccination and CD4 T cells after COVID-19. Sequenced with the Oncomine TCR Beta short-read assay was DNA taken from cultured CD4+ T cells. Each CDR3 protein is one row after TCRdb ran MiXCR on the PCR reads. The table shows 6,500 to 10,000 distinct CDR3 sequences, with about 43% occurring only once.

V usage is TRBV6-5 and J usage is TRBJ1-1; tentatively, D is TRBD1 (5 bases). Sequenced: CD4+ T cells from blood, cultured in vitro. This receptor was taken from a human donor in good health. The CDR3 DNA is TGTGCCAGCAGTTTTAAAGGACATAAGGCTTTCTTT. This translates into CASSFKGHKAFF.